This TCR beta chain was retrieved from a study of CD8+CD57+ T cells in acquired aplastic anemia. Study context: Each DNA sample taken from sorted CD4+ and CD8+ cells came to 3 to 4 ug on average.

In the case of this clonotype: A much larger clone sits a single nucleotide away, making a read error possible.

It was genomic DNA that served as the template for profiling TCR beta VDJ and CDR3. TCRdb reanalysed the reads using MiXCR and keeps one entry per CDR3 protein. The table records 400,000 to 450,000 distinct CDR3 sequences, 55% to 75% of them present only once. The V gene end was trimmed by 10 bases and the J gene end by 5 bases; junction bases not matched to a gene: 12. CDR3 length: 14 residues. CDR1 is MNHEY, CDR2 SVGEGT, per germline. The V call is TRBV6-2 or TRBV6-3, the J call TRBJ2-3; 7 bases map to TRBD2. Material for sequencing was sorted CD4+, CD8+, or CD8+CD57+ T cells (not recorded which) from PBMCs. The receptor was derived from a human donor in good health, serving as a control. The CDR3 loop is CATALDGGIDTQYF. CDR3 bases: TGTGCCACCGCCTTGGACGGGGGGATAGATACGCAGTATTTT.